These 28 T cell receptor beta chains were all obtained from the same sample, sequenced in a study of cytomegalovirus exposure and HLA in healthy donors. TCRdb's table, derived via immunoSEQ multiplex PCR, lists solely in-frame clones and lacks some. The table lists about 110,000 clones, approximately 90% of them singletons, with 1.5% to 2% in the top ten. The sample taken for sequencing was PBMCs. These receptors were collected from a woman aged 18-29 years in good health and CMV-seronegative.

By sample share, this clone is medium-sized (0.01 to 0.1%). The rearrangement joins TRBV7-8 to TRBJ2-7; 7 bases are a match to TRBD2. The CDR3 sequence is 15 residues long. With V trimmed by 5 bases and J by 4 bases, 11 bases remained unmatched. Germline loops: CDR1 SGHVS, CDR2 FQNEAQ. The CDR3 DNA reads TGTGCCAGCAGCCCGAGGGAGGGTATCTCGTACGAGCAGTACTTC. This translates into CASSPREGISYEQYF.

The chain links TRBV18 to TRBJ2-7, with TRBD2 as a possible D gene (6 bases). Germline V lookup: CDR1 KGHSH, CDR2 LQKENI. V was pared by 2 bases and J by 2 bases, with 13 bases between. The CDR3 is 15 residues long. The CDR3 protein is CASSPGSGRTYEQYF. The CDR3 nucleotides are TGTGCCAGCTCACCAGGGAGCGGGCGTACCTACGAGCAGTACTTC.

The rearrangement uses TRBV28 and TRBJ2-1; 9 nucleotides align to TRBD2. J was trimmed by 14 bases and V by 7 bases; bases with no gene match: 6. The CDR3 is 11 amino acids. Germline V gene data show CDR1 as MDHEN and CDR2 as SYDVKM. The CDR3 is CASTGSGREFF. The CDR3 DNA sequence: TGTGCCAGCACCGGTAGCGGGAGAGAGTTCTTC. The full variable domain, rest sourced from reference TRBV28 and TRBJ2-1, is DVKVTQSSRYLVKRTGEKVFLECVQDMDHENMFWYRQDPGLGLRLIYFSYDVKMKEKGDIPEGYSVSREKKERFSLILESASTNQTSMYLCASTGSGREFFGPGTRLTVL.

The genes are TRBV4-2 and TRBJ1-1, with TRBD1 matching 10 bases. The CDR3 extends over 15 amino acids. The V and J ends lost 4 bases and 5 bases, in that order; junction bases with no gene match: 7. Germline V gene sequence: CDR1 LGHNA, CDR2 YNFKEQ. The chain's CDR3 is CASSPRQGARTEAFF. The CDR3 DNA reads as TGTGCCAGCAGCCCACGACAGGGGGCAAGGACTGAAGCTTTCTTT.

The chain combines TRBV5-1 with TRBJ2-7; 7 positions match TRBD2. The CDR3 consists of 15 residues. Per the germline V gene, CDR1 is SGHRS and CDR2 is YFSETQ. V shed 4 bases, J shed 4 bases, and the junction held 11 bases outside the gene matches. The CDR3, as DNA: TGCGCCAGCAGCGAACCGAGCGGGACCCTTTACGAGCAGTACTTC. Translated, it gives CASSEPSGTLYEQYF.

CDR3 DNA: TGTGCCAGCAGTGTCGGACACGGAACCTACGAGCAGTACTTC. Its protein product is CASSVGHGTYEQYF. The chain carries TRBV25-1 and TRBJ2-7; D is perhaps TRBD1 (5 bases). Germline V CDR1 and CDR2: MGHDK, SYGVNS. The V gene lost 4 bases and the J gene lost 2 bases, with 12 bases spanning the gap. This CDR3 spans 14 amino acids.

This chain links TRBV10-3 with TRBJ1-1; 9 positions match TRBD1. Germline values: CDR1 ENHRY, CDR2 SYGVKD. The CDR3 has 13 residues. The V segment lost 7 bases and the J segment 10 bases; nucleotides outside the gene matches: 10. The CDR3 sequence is CAINPTGGWGAFF. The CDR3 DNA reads TGTGCCATCAACCCTACAGGGGGCTGGGGAGCTTTCTTT.

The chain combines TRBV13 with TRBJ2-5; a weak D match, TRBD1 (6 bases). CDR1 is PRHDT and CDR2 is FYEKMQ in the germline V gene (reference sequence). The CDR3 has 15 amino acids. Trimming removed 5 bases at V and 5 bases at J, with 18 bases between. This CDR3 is CASSPRRAQGETQYF. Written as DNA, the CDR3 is TGTGCCAGCAGCCCCCGGAGAGCCCAGGGGGAGACCCAGTACTTC.

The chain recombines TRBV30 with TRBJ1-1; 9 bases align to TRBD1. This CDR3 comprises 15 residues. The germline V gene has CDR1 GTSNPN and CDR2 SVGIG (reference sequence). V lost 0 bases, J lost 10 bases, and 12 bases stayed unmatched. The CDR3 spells CAWSVKAGTGTSAFF. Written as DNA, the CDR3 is TGTGCCTGGAGTGTTAAGGCCGGGACAGGGACTTCAGCTTTCTTT. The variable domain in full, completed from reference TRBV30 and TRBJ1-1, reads SQTIHQWPATLVQPVGSPLSLECTVEGTSNPNLYWYRQAAGRGLQLLFYSVGIGQISSEVPQNLSASRPQDRQFILSSKKLLLSDSGFYLCAWSVKAGTGTSAFFGQGTRLTVV.

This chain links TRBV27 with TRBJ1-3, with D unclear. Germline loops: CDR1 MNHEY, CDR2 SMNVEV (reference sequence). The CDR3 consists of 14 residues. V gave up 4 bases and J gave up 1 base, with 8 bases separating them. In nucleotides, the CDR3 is TGTGCCAGCAGTTCGCACAGTTCTGGAAACACCATATATTTT. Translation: CASSSHSSGNTIYF.

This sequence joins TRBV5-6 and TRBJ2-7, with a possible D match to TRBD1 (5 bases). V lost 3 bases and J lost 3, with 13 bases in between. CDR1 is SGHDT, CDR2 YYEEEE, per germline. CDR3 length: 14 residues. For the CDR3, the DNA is TGTGCCAGCAGCTCTGGGGCAGGGAACTACGAGCAGTACTTC. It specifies CASSSGAGNYEQYF.

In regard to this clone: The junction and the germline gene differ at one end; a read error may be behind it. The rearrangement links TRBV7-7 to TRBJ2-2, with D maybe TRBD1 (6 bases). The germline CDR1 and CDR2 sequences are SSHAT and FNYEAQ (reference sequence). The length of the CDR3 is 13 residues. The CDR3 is CASSPGDTGELFF. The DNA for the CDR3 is TGTGCTAGCAGCCCAGGGGACACCGGGGAGCTGTTTTTT.

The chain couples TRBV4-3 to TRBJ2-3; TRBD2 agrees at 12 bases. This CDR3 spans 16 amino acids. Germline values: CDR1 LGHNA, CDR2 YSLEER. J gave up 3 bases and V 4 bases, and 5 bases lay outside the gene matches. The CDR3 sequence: CASSPRGLAGTDTQYF. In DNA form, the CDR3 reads TGCGCCAGCAGCCCCCGAGGACTAGCGGGGACAGATACGCAGTATTTT.

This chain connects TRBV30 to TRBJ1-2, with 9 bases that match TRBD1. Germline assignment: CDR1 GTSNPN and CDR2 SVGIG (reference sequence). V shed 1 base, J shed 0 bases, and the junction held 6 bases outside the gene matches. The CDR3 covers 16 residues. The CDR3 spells CAWSGGTGLANYGYTF. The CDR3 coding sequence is TGTGCCTGGAGTGGTGGGACAGGGTTGGCTAACTATGGCTACACCTTC.

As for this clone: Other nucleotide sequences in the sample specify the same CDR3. DNA for the CDR3: TGTGCCAGCAGTGTGGACAGGGGTTATGGCTACACCTTC. Its translation is CASSVDRGYGYTF. This chain links TRBV6-1 with TRBJ1-2; 9 bases are a match to TRBD1. Germline CDR1 and CDR2: MNHNS and SASEGT. J gave up 5 bases and V 4 bases, and 2 bases lay outside the gene matches. There are 13 residues in the CDR3.

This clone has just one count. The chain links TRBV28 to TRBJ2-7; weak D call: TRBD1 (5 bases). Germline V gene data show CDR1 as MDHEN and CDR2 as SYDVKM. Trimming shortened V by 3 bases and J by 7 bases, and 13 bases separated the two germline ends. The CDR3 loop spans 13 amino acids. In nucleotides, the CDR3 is TGTGCCAGCAGTTTTGGCAGGGCGTGGGAGCAGTACTTC. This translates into CASSFGRAWEQYF.

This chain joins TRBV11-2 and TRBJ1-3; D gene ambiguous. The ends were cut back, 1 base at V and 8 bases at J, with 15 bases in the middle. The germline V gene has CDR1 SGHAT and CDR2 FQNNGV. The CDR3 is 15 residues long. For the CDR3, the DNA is TGTGCCAGCAGCTTAGGCTTGGATTTCGGAGACACCATATATTTT. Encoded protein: CASSLGLDFGDTIYF.

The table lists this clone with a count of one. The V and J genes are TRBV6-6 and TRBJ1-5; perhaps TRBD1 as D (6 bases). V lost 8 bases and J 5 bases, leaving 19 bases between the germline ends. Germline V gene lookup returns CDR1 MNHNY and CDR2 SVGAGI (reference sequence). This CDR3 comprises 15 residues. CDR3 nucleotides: TGTGCCAGCCGCCTCCAGGGGCCAGGGTATCAGCCCCAGCATTTT. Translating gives CASRLQGPGYQPQHF.

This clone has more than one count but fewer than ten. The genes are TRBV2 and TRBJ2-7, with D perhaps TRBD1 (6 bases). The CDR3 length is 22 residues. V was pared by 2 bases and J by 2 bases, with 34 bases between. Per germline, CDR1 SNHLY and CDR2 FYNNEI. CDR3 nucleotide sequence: TGTGCCAGCAGTGAAAACCGGGACACCTCATACCTTCTCTCGGGGTTAGCCTACGAGCAGTACTTC. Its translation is CASSENRDTSYLLSGLAYEQYF.

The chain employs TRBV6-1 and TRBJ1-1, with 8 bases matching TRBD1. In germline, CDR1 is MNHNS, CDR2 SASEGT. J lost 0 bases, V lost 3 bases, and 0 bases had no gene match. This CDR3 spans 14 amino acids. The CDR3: CASSDRGLNTEAFF. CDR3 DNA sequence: TGTGCCAGCAGTGACAGGGGGCTGAACACTGAAGCTTTCTTT.

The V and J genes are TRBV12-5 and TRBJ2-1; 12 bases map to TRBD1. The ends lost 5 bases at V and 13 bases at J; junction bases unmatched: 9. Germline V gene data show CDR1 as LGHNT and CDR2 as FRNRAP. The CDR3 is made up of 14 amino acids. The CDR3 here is CASGGGTGGETQFF. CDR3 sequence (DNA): TGTGCTAGTGGTGGTGGGACAGGGGGCGAAACACAGTTCTTC.

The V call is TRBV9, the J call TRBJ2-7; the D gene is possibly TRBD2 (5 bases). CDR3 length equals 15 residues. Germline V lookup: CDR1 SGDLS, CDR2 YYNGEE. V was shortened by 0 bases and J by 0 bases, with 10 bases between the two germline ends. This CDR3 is CASSVEASYSYEQYF. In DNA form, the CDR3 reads TGTGCCAGCAGCGTAGAGGCTAGCTACTCCTACGAGCAGTACTTC. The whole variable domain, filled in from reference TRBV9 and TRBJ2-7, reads DSGVTQTPKHLITATGQRVTLRCSPRSGDLSVYWYQQSLDQGLQFLIQYYNGEERAKGNILERFSAQQFPDLHSELNLSSLELGDSALYFCASSVEASYSYEQYFGPGTRLTVT.

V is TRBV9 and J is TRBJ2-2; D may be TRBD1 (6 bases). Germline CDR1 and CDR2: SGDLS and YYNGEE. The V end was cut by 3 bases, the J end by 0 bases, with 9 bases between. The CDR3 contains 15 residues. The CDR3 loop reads CASSGQDPNTGELFF. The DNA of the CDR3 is TGTGCCAGCAGCGGACAGGACCCGAACACCGGGGAGCTGTTTTTT.

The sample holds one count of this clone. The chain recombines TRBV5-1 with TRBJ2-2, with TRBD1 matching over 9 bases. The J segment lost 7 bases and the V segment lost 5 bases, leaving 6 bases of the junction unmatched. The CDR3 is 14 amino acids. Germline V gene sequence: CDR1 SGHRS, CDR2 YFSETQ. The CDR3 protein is CASSWTGDGGELFF. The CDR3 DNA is TGCGCCAGCAGTTGGACAGGGGATGGCGGGGAGCTGTTTTTT.

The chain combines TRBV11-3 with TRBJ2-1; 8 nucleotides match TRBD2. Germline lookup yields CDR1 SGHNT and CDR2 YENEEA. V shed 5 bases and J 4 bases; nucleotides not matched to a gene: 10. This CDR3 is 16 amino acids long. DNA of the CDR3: TGTGCCAGCAGCCCCGGGCAGCGGGGGACATACAATGAGCAGTTCTTC. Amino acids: CASSPGQRGTYNEQFF.

CDR3: CASSLIKSPILGTGYQPQHF. CDR3 bases: TGCGCCAGCAGCCTAATAAAATCACCCATCCTGGGGACAGGATATCAGCCCCAGCATTTT. V usage is TRBV4-1 and J usage is TRBJ1-5; 8 bases are a match to TRBD1. There are 20 residues in the CDR3. Germline V lookup: CDR1 MGHRA, CDR2 YSYEKL. The ends lost 4 bases at V and 5 bases at J; junction bases unmatched: 22.

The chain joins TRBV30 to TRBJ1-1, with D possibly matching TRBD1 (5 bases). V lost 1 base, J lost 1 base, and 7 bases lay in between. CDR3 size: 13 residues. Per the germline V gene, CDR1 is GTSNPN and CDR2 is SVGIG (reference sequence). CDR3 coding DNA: TGTGCCTGGAGTGGGGGCTCGAACACTGAAGCTTTCTTT. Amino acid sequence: CAWSGGSNTEAFF. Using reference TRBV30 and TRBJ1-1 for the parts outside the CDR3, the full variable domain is SQTIHQWPATLVQPVGSPLSLECTVEGTSNPNLYWYRQAAGRGLQLLFYSVGIGQISSEVPQNLSASRPQDRQFILSSKKLLLSDSGFYLCAWSGGSNTEAFFGQGTRLTVV.

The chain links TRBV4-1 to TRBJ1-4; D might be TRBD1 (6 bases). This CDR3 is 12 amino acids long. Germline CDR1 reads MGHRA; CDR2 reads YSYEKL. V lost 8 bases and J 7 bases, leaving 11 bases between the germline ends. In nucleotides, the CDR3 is TGCGCCAGCGGCCGGGACACTGAAAAACTGTTTTTT. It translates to CASGRDTEKLFF.